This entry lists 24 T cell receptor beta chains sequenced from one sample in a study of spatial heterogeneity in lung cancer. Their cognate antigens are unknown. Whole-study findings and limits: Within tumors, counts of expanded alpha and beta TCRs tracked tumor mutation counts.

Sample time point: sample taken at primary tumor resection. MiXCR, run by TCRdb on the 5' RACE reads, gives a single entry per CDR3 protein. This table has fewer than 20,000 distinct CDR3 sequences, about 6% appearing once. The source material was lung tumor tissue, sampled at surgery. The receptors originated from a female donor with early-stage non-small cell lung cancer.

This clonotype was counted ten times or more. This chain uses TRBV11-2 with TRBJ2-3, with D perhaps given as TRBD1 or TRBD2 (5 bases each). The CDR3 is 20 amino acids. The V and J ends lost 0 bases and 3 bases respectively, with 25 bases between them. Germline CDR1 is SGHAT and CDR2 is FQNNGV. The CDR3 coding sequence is TGTGCCAGCAGCTTAGACTTAGGGGAGCTATCTGGAGTTGGAACAGATACGCAGTATTTT. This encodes CASSLDLGELSGVGTDTQYF.

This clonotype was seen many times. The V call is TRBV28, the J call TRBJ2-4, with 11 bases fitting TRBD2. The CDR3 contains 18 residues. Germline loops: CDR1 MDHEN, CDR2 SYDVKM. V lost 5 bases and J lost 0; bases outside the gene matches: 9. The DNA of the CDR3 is TGTGCCAGCAGTAATCCCTCCGGGACTAGCGGAGCCAAAAACATTCAGTACTTC. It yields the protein CASSNPSGTSGAKNIQYF.

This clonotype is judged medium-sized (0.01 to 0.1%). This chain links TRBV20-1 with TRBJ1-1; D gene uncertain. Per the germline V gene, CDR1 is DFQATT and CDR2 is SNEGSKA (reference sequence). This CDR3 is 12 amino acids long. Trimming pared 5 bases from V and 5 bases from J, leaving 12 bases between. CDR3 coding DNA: TGCAGTGCTCCCCTGAGCGAAACTGAAGCTTTCTTT. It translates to CSAPLSETEAFF.

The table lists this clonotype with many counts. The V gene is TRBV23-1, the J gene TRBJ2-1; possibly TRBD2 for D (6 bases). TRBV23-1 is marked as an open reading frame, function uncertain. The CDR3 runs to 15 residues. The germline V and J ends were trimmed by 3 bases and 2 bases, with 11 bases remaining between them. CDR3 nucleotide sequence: TGCGCCAGCAGTCATACTAGCAGTCCCTACAATGAGCAGTTCTTC. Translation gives CASSHTSSPYNEQFF.

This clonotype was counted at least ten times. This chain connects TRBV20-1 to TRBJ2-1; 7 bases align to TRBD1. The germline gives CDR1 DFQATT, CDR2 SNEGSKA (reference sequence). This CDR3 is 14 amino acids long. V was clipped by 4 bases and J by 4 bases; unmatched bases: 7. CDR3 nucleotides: TGCAGTGCTATAACGGGACAGCGGTACAATGAGCAGTTCTTC. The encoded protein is CSAITGQRYNEQFF.

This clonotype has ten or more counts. The CDR3 DNA sequence: TGTGCCAGCAACGAAGGGGCGGGGGTTCAGCCCCAGCATTTT. Translating it yields CASNEGAGVQPQHF. The chain uses TRBV27 and TRBJ1-5; a weak D match, TRBD1 (5 bases). The V end lost 7 bases, the J end lost 6 bases, and 16 bases lay between the germline ends. CDR3 size: 14 residues. Germline CDR1 and CDR2: MNHEY and SMNVEV (reference sequence).

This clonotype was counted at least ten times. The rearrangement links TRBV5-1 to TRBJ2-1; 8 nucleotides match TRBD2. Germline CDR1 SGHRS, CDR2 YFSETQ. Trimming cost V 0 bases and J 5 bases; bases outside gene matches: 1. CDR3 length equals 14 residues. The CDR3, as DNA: TGCGCCAGCAGCTTGGAACTAGCGGACAATGAGCAGTTCTTC. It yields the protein CASSLELADNEQFF.

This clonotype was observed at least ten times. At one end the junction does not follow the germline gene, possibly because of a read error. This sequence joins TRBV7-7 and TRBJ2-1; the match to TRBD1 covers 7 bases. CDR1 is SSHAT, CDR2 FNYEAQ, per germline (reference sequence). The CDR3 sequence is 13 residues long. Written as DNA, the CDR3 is TGTGCTAGCAGCTTACGGCAGGGGGATGAGCAGTTCTTC. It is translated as CASSLRQGDEQFF.

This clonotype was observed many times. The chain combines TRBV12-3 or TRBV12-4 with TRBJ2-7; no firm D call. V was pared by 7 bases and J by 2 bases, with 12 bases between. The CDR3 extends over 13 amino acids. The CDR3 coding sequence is TGTGCCAGCACCCCCCAGGTCACCTACGAGCAGTACTTC. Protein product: CASTPQVTYEQYF.

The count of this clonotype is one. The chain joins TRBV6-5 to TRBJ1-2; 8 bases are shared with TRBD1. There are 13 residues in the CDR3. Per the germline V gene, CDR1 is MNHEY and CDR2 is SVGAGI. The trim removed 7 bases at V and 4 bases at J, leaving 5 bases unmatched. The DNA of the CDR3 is TGTGCCAGCACCAGGACAGGGACCTATGGCTACACCTTC. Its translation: CASTRTGTYGYTF.

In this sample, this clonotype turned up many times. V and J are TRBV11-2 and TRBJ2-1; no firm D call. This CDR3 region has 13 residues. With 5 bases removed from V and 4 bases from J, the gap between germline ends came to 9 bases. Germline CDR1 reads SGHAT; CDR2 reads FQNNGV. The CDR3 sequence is CASSRGSYNEQFF. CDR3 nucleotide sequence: TGTGCCAGCAGCCGAGGATCATACAATGAGCAGTTCTTC.

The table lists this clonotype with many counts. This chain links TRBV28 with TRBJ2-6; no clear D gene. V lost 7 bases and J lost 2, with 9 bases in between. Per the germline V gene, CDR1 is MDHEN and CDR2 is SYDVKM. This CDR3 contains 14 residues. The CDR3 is CASNQAAGANVLTF. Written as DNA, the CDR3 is TGTGCCAGCAATCAGGCGGCTGGGGCCAACGTCCTGACTTTC.

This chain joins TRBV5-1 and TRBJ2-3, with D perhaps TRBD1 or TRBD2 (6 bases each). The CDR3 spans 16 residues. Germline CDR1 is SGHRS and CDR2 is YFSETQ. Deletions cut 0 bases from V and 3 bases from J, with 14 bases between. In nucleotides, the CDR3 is TGCGCCAGCAGCTTGGAAATCCGGGGGCCGACAGATACGCAGTATTTT. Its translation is CASSLEIRGPTDTQYF.

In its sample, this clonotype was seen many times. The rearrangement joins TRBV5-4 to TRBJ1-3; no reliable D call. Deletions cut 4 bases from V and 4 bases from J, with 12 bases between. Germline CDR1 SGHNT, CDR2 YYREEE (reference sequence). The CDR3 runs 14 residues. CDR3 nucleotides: TGTGCCAGCAGCCGAGACATATCGGGAAACACCATATATTTT. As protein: CASSRDISGNTIYF.

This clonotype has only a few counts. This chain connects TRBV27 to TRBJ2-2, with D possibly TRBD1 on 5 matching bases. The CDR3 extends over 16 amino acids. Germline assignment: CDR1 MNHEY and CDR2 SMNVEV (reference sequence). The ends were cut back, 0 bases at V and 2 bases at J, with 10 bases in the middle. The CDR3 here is CASSLSRALNTGELFF. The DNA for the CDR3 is TGTGCCAGCAGTTTATCCAGGGCGCTAAACACCGGGGAGCTGTTTTTT.

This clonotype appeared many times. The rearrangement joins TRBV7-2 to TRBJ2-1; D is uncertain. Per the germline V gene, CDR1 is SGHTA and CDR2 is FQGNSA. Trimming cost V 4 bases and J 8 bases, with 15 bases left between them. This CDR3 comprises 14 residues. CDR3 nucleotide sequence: TGTGCCAGCAGCTCCCCGGACGGATGGGATGAGCAGTTCTTC. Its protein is CASSSPDGWDEQFF. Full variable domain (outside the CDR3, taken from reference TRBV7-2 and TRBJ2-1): GAGVSQSPSNKVTEKGKDVELRCDPISGHTALYWYRQSLGQGLEFLIYFQGNSAPDKSGLPSDRFSAERTGGSVSTLTIQRTQQEDSAVYLCASSSPDGWDEQFFGPGTRLTVL.

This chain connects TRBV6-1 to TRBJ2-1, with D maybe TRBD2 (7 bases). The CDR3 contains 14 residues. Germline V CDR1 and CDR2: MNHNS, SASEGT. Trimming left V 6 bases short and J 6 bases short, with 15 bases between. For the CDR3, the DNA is TGTGCCAGCAGGACTAGCAGGGGCGGCAATGAGCAGTTCTTC. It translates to CASRTSRGGNEQFF.

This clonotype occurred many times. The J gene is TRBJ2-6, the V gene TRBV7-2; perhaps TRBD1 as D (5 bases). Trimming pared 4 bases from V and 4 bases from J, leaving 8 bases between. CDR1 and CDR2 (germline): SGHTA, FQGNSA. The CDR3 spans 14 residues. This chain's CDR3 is CASSWGSGANVLTF. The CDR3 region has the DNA TGTGCCAGCAGCTGGGGCTCCGGGGCCAACGTCCTGACTTTC.

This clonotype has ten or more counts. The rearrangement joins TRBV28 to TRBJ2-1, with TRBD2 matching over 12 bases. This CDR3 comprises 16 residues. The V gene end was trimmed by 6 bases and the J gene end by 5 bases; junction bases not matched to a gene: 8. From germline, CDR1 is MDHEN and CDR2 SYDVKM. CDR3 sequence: CASRPWTSGENNEQFF. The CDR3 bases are TGTGCCAGCAGACCCTGGACTAGCGGGGAAAACAATGAGCAGTTCTTC.

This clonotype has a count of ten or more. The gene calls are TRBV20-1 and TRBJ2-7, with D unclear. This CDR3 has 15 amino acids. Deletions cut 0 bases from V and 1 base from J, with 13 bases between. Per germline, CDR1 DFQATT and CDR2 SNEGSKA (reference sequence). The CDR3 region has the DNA TGCAGTGCTAGAGAACCAAACGTGAGGTCCTACGAGCAGTACTTC. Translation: CSAREPNVRSYEQYF.

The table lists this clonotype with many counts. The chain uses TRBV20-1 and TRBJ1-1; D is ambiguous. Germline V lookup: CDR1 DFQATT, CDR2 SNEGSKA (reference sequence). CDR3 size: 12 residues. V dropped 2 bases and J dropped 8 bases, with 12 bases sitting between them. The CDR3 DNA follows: TGCAGTGCTAGAAGGAGGTCAGAGGAAGCTTTCTTT. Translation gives CSARRRSEEAFF.

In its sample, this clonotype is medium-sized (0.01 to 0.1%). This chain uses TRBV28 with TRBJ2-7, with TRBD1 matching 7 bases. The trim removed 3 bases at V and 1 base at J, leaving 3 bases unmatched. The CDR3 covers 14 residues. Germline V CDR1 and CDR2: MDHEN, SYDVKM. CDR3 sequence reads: CASSFGDRSYEQYF. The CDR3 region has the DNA TGTGCCAGCAGTTTTGGGGACAGATCCTACGAGCAGTACTTC. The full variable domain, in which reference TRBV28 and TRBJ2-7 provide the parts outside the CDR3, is DVKVTQSSRYLVKRTGEKVFLECVQDMDHENMFWYRQDPGLGLRLIYFSYDVKMKEKGDIPEGYSVSREKKERFSLILESASTNQTSMYLCASSFGDRSYEQYFGPGTRLTVT.

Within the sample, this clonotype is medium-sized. CDR3 DNA sequence: TGTGCCAGCAGCCCCGGGACTAGCGGTTCCTACGAGCAGTACTTC. Translating it yields CASSPGTSGSYEQYF. This chain links TRBV7-9 with TRBJ2-7; TRBD2 aligns across 11 bases. This CDR3 spans 15 amino acids. Germline V gene sequence: CDR1 SEHNR, CDR2 FQNEAQ (reference sequence). Unmatched junction bases numbered 4, after V lost 5 bases and J lost 1 base.

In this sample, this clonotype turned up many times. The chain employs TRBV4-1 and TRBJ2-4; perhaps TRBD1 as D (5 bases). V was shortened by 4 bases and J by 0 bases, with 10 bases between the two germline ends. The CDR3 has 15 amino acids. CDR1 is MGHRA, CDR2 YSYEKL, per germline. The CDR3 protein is CASSLTELAKNIQYF. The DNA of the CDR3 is TGCGCCAGCAGCCTGACAGAGCTAGCCAAAAACATTCAGTACTTC.